Listed here are 26 T cell receptor beta chains from one sample, sequenced in a study of Tregs in tolerant kidney transplant recipients (dated by TCRdb to about 2019). The library relied on the immunoSEQ multiplex PCR assay. Held by TCRdb, this immuneACCESS table contains in-frame sequences only and omits some clones. Under half of the omission traces to an unresolved V gene where checked; the cause of the rest is unknown. This sample is represented by more than 90,000 clones; roughly 93% of them were singletons. Roughly 0.63% of the sample is taken by the ten largest. Sequenced input: CD4+ T cells from blood. These receptors came from a human donor in good health.

This clone was counted between two and nine times. V gene TRBV2 combines with J gene TRBJ2-7; 12 bases are shared with TRBD2. Losses at the gene ends were 8 bases for V and 5 bases for J; bases not matched to a gene: 13. Germline V gene data show CDR1 as SNHLY and CDR2 as FYNNEI. The length of the CDR3 is 16 residues. CDR3 amino acids: CASEEPRLAGADEQYF. The CDR3 coding sequence is TGTGCCAGCGAAGAACCTCGACTAGCGGGAGCGGACGAGCAGTACTTC.

Written as DNA, the CDR3 is TGTGCCAGCAGTTACCAGCAAAACACTGAAGCTTTCTTT. It encodes CASSYQQNTEAFF. The chain combines TRBV6-5 with TRBJ1-1; D is uncertain. CDR1 is MNHEY, CDR2 SVGAGI, per germline. The germline V and J ends were trimmed by 2 bases and 2 bases, with 6 bases remaining between them. This CDR3 comprises 13 residues.

The chain joins TRBV6-1 to TRBJ2-7; TRBD2 is a possible D gene (6 bases). CDR3 length: 15 residues. V lost 7 bases and J lost 0, with 16 bases in between. Germline CDR1 is MNHNS and CDR2 is SASEGT. CDR3 nucleotide sequence: TGTGCCAGCATTCTCGGGGGTCTTAGCTCCTACGAGCAGTACTTC. It is translated as CASILGGLSSYEQYF.

The chain has TRBV6-5 and TRBJ2-2; D gene unclear. V lost 7 bases and J 0 bases, leaving 12 bases between the germline ends. The CDR3 is 15 amino acids. Germline V CDR1 and CDR2: MNHEY, SVGAGI. CDR3 region: CASMGLGANTGELFF. As DNA, the CDR3 is TGTGCCAGCATGGGGTTGGGTGCGAACACCGGGGAGCTGTTTTTT.

The chain employs TRBV7-2 and TRBJ2-1, with no clear D. CDR3 length: 15 amino acids. Germline V lookup: CDR1 SGHTA, CDR2 FQGNSA. V gave up 2 bases and J gave up 0 bases, with 8 bases separating them. This CDR3 reads CASSLMAGSYNEQFF. For the CDR3, the DNA is TGTGCCAGCAGCTTAATGGCAGGCTCCTACAATGAGCAGTTCTTC.

This clone was counted a single time. The chain recombines TRBV11-3 with TRBJ1-1, with D possibly being TRBD1 (6 bases). Deletions cut 5 bases from V and 1 base from J, with 17 bases between. Germline lookup yields CDR1 SGHNT and CDR2 YENEEA. The CDR3 has 16 amino acids. The CDR3 spells CASSATDRRGNTEAFF. The CDR3 DNA is TGTGCCAGCAGCGCTACCGACAGGCGGGGGAACACTGAAGCTTTCTTT.

The rearrangement uses TRBV7-2 and TRBJ2-5, with D perhaps given as TRBD1 or TRBD2 (6 bases each). The J call may be mistaken, given a closer DNA end match to TRBJ2-7. CDR3 length equals 14 residues. The germline gives CDR1 SGHTA, CDR2 FQGNSA. The CDR3 DNA is TGTGCCAGCAGCCCAACGGGGGCGGGTTACGAGCAGTACTTC. Its translation is CASSPTGAGYEQYF.

This sequence joins TRBV9 and TRBJ2-2, with a tentative D call TRBD1 (6 bases). The CDR3 runs to 15 residues. Trimming shortened V by 4 bases and J by 3 bases, and 13 bases separated the two germline ends. CDR1 is SGDLS, CDR2 YYNGEE, per germline. The CDR3 spells CASSPVQGYTGELFF. The CDR3 DNA follows: TGTGCCAGCAGCCCAGTGCAGGGGTACACCGGGGAGCTGTTTTTT.

The gene calls are TRBV5-1 and TRBJ1-2; a weak D match, TRBD1 (6 bases). There are 15 residues in the CDR3. Per germline, CDR1 SGHRS and CDR2 YFSETQ. Trimming took off 0 bases at V and 4 bases at J, with 13 bases between the two ends. For the CDR3, the DNA is TGCGCCAGCAGCTTGGAGGGAACAGGGAGCTATGGCTACACCTTC. The encoded protein is CASSLEGTGSYGYTF.

The CDR3 DNA sequence: TGTGCCATCAGTGAGTCCACAGTTAACTATGGCTACACCTTC. Translating it yields CAISESTVNYGYTF. This chain links TRBV10-3 with TRBJ1-2; D gene ambiguous. Germline CDR1 is ENHRY and CDR2 is SYGVKD. The CDR3 covers 14 residues. Trimming shortened V by 0 bases and J by 1 base, and 6 bases separated the two germline ends.

CDR3 in amino acids: CSVEGGGTGAGSEQFF. CDR3 DNA: TGCAGCGTTGAAGGGGGAGGGACAGGGGCGGGGAGTGAGCAGTTCTTC. The J gene is TRBJ2-1, the V gene TRBV29-1, with 10 bases lining up with TRBD1. CDR3 size: 16 residues. Per the germline V gene, CDR1 is SQVTM and CDR2 is ANQGSEA. After removal of 1 base from V and 9 bases from J, the junction contained 12 bases not matched to a gene.

V gene TRBV19 combines with J gene TRBJ1-1; weak D call: TRBD1 (6 bases). The V end was cut by 7 bases, the J end by 0 bases, with 18 bases between. The CDR3 extends over 16 amino acids. The germline V gene has CDR1 LNHDA and CDR2 SQIVND (reference sequence). DNA for the CDR3: TGTGCCAGTATTATGCAGGGGCGTCGACTGAACACTGAAGCTTTCTTT. This gives the protein CASIMQGRRLNTEAFF.

This chain joins TRBV28 and TRBJ1-2; TRBD1 matches at 12 bases. The V gene end was trimmed by 7 bases and the J gene end by 8 bases; junction bases not matched to a gene: 11. The germline gives CDR1 MDHEN, CDR2 SYDVKM. The CDR3 is 15 residues long. The DNA for the CDR3 is TGTGCCAGCACTCCGGGGACAGGGGGCTCGAGGGGCTACACCTTC. Translated, it gives CASTPGTGGSRGYTF.

J is TRBJ2-1 and V is TRBV6-5, with 9 bases lining up with TRBD1. Looked up from germline, CDR1 is MNHEY and CDR2 is SVGAGI. CDR3 length: 15 residues. J gave up 5 bases and V 5 bases, and 7 bases lay outside the gene matches. CDR3 DNA: TGTGCCAGCAGTCCACCCGGGACAGGGAACAATGAGCAGTTCTTC. Its translation is CASSPPGTGNNEQFF.

V is TRBV2 and J is TRBJ1-2, with a possible D match to TRBD1 (6 bases). The CDR3 spans 14 residues. Per the germline V gene, CDR1 is SNHLY and CDR2 is FYNNEI. V was trimmed by 7 bases and J by 6 bases, leaving 18 bases between them. The CDR3 coding sequence is TGTGCCAGCACCATCGCCAAGAGGGGGAATGGCTACACCTTC. This gives the protein CASTIAKRGNGYTF. Complete variable domain (other parts from reference TRBV2 and TRBJ1-2): EPEVTQTPSHQVTQMGQEVILRCVPISNHLYFYWYRQILGQKVEFLVSFYNNEISEKSEIFDDQFSVERPDGSNFTLKIRSTKLEDSAMYFCASTIAKRGNGYTFGSGTRLTVV.

This sequence joins TRBV2 and TRBJ1-6, with no clear D. Germline-derived CDR1 and CDR2 are SNHLY and FYNNEI. V was cut by 3 bases and J by 0 bases, with 6 bases left in between. The CDR3 covers 15 residues. CDR3 protein: CASSDSSSYNSPLHF. Here the CDR3 DNA reads TGTGCCAGCAGTGACTCTAGCTCCTATAATTCACCCCTCCACTTT.

The rearrangement uses TRBV11-2 and TRBJ2-5; a possible D gene is TRBD2 (6 bases). Germline V lookup: CDR1 SGHAT, CDR2 FQNNGV. The CDR3 is made up of 15 amino acids. The V end lost 5 bases, the J end lost 4 bases, and 17 bases lay between the germline ends. The CDR3 coding sequence is TGTGCCAGCAGCCTATTGGTGGGGGGAGGAGAGACCCAGTACTTC. Translation gives CASSLLVGGGETQYF.

This chain connects TRBV4-2 to TRBJ1-1; 8 nucleotides align to TRBD1. The CDR3 is 15 amino acids. With 1 base clipped from V and 1 base from J, the junction kept 2 bases outside the gene matches. The germline CDR1 and CDR2 sequences are LGHNA and YNFKEQ. The DNA of the CDR3 is TGTGCCAGCAGCCAAGTGGGGACAGGGAACACTGAAGCTTTCTTT. Amino acid sequence: CASSQVGTGNTEAFF.

The chain combines TRBV2 with TRBJ1-2; no reliable D call. Germline lookup yields CDR1 SNHLY and CDR2 FYNNEI. The CDR3 runs 14 residues. Trimming removed 5 bases at V and 2 bases at J, with 12 bases between. For the CDR3, the DNA is TGTGCCAGCAGTTCCCGACAAGGGAACTATGGCTACACCTTC. Translating gives CASSSRQGNYGYTF.

The genes are TRBV11-3 and TRBJ2-7; 9 bases map to TRBD1. CDR1 is SGHNT, CDR2 YENEEA, per germline. This CDR3 is 13 amino acids long. The ends lost 8 bases at V and 6 bases at J; junction bases unmatched: 8. The CDR3 DNA reads as TGTGCCAGCGGGAGGATGACAGGGGGCGAGCAGTACTTC. This encodes CASGRMTGGEQYF.

J is TRBJ2-3 and V is TRBV5-4; D call uncertain. Germline V gene sequence: CDR1 SGHNT, CDR2 YYREEE (reference sequence). The CDR3 extends over 14 amino acids. Trimming stripped 4 bases from V and 0 bases from J, with 9 bases between. In DNA, the CDR3 is TGTGCCAGCAGCCTCGACATTAGCACAGATACGCAGTATTTT. It specifies CASSLDISTDTQYF.

This clone was seen just once. This sequence joins TRBV5-1 and TRBJ1-4; tentatively, D is TRBD1 (6 bases). The CDR3 runs to 16 residues. Germline CDR1 and CDR2: SGHRS and YFSETQ. Trimming cost V 4 bases and J 8 bases, with 21 bases left between them. In DNA, the CDR3 is TGCGCCAGCAGCCCGGACCTTTCAGGGGAGGGGGAAAAACTGTTTTTT. It encodes CASSPDLSGEGEKLFF. The entire variable domain, with the rest obtained from reference TRBV5-1 and TRBJ1-4, is as follows: KAGVTQTPRYLIKTRGQQVTLSCSPISGHRSVSWYQQTPGQGLQFLFEYFSETQRNKGNFPGRFSGRQFSNSRSEMNVSTLELGDSALYLCASSPDLSGEGEKLFFGSGTQLSVL.

With regard to this clone: Other DNA sequences in the same sample also yield this CDR3. The rearrangement joins TRBV7-2 to TRBJ2-7, with D perhaps TRBD1 or TRBD2 (5 bases each). The CDR3 contains 13 residues. Trimming took off 5 bases at V and 4 bases at J, with 12 bases between the two ends. Germline assignment: CDR1 SGHTA and CDR2 FQGNSA. This CDR3 reads CASSTGPPYEQYF. The CDR3 DNA follows: TGTGCCAGCAGCACGGGACCGCCTTACGAGCAGTACTTC.

The rearrangement joins TRBV18 to TRBJ2-7, with a tentative D call TRBD1 (6 bases). Germline V CDR1 and CDR2: KGHSH, LQKENI. Trimming removed 3 bases at V and 2 bases at J, with 14 bases between. The CDR3 extends over 15 amino acids. The CDR3 loop is CASSPRAGETYEQYF. The DNA for the CDR3 is TGTGCCAGCTCACCTCGAGCAGGGGAGACCTACGAGCAGTACTTC.

This clone was recorded only once. V usage is TRBV18 and J usage is TRBJ1-2, with a tentative D call TRBD1 (6 bases). With 3 bases removed from V and 8 bases from J, the gap between germline ends came to 19 bases. This CDR3 contains 15 residues. CDR1 and CDR2 from the germline V gene are KGHSH and LQKENI. The CDR3 protein is CASSPRTAPLGGYTF. CDR3 sequence (DNA): TGTGCCAGCTCACCTCGGACAGCCCCCTTGGGGGGCTACACCTTC. Drawing the rest from reference TRBV18 and TRBJ1-2, the complete variable domain is NAGVMQNPRHLVRRRGQEARLRCSPMKGHSHVYWYRQLPEEGLKFMVYLQKENIIDESGMPKERFSAEFPKEGPSILRIQQVVRGDSAAYFCASSPRTAPLGGYTFGSGTRLTVV.

V usage is TRBV6-5 and J usage is TRBJ1-5, with 10 positions matching TRBD1. Germline V CDR1 and CDR2: MNHEY, SVGAGI. The CDR3 is 15 residues long. V dropped 6 bases and J dropped 1; count of bases not matched to a gene: 3. The CDR3 protein is CASSVDRGSNQPQHF. The CDR3 DNA follows: TGTGCCAGCAGCGTGGACAGGGGGAGCAATCAGCCCCAGCATTTT.